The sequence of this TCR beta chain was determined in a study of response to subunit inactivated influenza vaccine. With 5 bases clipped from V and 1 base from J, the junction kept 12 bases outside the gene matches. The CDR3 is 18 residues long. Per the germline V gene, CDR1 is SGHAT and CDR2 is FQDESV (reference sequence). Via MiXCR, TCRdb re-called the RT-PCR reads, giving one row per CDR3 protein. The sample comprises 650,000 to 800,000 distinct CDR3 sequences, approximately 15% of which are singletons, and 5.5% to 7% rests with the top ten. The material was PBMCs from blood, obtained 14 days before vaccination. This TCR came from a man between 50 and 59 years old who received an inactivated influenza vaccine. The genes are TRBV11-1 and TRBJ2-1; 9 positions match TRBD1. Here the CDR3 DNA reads TGTGCCAGCAGCCCCACAGGGGGCGCGCTACGGTCCTACAATGAGCAGTTCTTC. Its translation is CASSPTGGALRSYNEQFF. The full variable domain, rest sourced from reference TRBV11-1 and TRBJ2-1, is EAEVAQSPRYKITEKSQAVAFWCDPISGHATLYWYRQILGQGPELLVQFQDESVVDDSQLPKDRFSAERLKGVDSTLKIQPAELGDSAMYLCASSPTGGALRSYNEQFFGPGTRLTVL.